The 7 T cell receptor beta chains in this list originate from one sample, sequenced in a study of cytomegalovirus exposure and HLA in healthy donors (TCRdb year 2017). Library construction relied on the immunoSEQ multiplex PCR assay. The multiplex PCR relied on a mix of 60 forward primers for TCR Vbeta segments and 13 reverse primers for TCR Jbeta segments. TCRdb stores this immuneACCESS table with in-frame sequences only. Part of the clones is absent; in the studies checked, under half of the shortfall reflects unresolved V genes, and no reason is known for the rest. The data table for this sample lists about 130,000 clones. The top ten clonotypes cover about 1.5% of the sample. The source material was PBMCs. These receptors all come from a woman aged 40 to 50 in good health and CMV-seropositive.

As DNA, the CDR3 is TGTGCCAGCAGTCCACACAGGGGACACAATCAGCCCCAGCATTTT. Encoded protein: CASSPHRGHNQPQHF. The rearrangement links TRBV6-5 to TRBJ1-5; 7 bases match TRBD1. The CDR3 is 15 residues long. V lost 5 bases and J lost 3; bases outside the gene matches: 7. Germline V CDR1 and CDR2: MNHEY, SVGAGI.

V gene TRBV15 combines with J gene TRBJ1-5; D may be TRBD1 (6 bases). The CDR3 is 15 residues long. V dropped 5 bases and J dropped 6 bases, with 17 bases sitting between them. Germline V gene data show CDR1 as LNHNV and CDR2 as YYDKDF (reference sequence). In DNA form, the CDR3 reads TGTGCCACCAGCCCCAGGGGCTTGGGCGGTCAGCCCCAGCATTTT. Residues: CATSPRGLGGQPQHF.

V usage is TRBV19 and J usage is TRBJ2-5, with 7 positions matching TRBD1. Germline values: CDR1 LNHDA, CDR2 SQIVND (reference sequence). This CDR3 is 17 amino acids long. V was clipped by 5 bases and J by 0 bases; unmatched bases: 12. CDR3 sequence: CASSLPGQDRYQETQYF. The CDR3 DNA follows: TGTGCCAGTAGTCTACCCGGACAGGACCGGTACCAAGAGACCCAGTACTTC.

The V gene is TRBV6-5, the J gene TRBJ2-3; D possibly corresponds to TRBD1 (5 bases). The length of the CDR3 is 13 residues. Trimming stripped 5 bases from V and 8 bases from J, with 14 bases between. CDR1 and CDR2 from the germline V gene are MNHEY and SVGAGI. CDR3 amino acids: CASSGAAQGTQYF. CDR3 bases: TGTGCCAGCAGTGGGGCAGCCCAGGGTACGCAGTATTTT.

V usage is TRBV25-1 and J usage is TRBJ2-1, with a weak D call TRBD2 (6 bases). Germline V gene sequence: CDR1 MGHDK, CDR2 SYGVNS. CDR3 length: 14 amino acids. The V gene lost 3 bases and the J gene lost 2 bases, with 8 bases spanning the gap. The CDR3 here is CASSDTSPYNEQFF. CDR3 in DNA: TGTGCCAGCAGTGATACTAGCCCCTACAATGAGCAGTTCTTC.

The chain carries TRBV27 and TRBJ2-3, with 12 bases aligning to TRBD1. V was pared by 8 bases and J by 4 bases, with 7 bases of the junction left unmatched. Germline V gene sequence: CDR1 MNHEY, CDR2 SMNVEV (reference sequence). This CDR3 has 15 residues. DNA of the CDR3: TGTGCCAGCCGTTCCGGGACAGGGGGCTCAGATACGCAGTATTTT. Its protein is CASRSGTGGSDTQYF.

The chain is built from TRBV29-1 and TRBJ2-7; 8 bases are shared with TRBD1. Germline trimming cut 7 bases from V and 1 base from J; bases unmatched to any gene: 6. Germline CDR1 reads SQVTM; CDR2 reads ANQGSEA. The CDR3 loop spans 13 amino acids. CDR3 residues: CSATGGLSYEQYF. DNA of the CDR3: TGCAGCGCTACAGGGGGTCTATCCTACGAGCAGTACTTC.